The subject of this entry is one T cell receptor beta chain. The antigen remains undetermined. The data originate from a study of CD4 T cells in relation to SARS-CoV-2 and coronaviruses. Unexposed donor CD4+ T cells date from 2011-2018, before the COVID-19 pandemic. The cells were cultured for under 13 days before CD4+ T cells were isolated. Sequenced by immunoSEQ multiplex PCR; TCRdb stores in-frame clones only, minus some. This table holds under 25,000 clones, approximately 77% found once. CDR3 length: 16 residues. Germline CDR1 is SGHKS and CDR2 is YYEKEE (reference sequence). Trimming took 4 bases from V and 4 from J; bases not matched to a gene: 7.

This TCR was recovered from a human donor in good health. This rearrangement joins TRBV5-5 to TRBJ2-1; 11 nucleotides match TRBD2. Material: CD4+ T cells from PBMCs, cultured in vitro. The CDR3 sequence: CASSPGTSGGYNEQFF. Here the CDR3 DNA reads TGTGCCAGCAGCCCCGGGACTAGCGGAGGATACAATGAGCAGTTCTTC.